The 22 T cell receptor beta chains listed next were all sequenced from one sample in a study of blood T cell repertoires in COVID-19. Produced via immunoSEQ multiplex PCR; TCRdb's table is partial and in-frame only. In the table there are about 200,000 clones, roughly nine tenths of which are singletons. The sequenced sample was peripheral blood. The receptors derive from a woman aged 50 to 60 with acute or convalescent COVID-19.

The chain is built from TRBV3-1 (or the pseudogene TRBV3-2) and TRBJ1-3; D is unresolved. The V end was cut by 4 bases, the J end by 0 bases, with 7 bases between. The CDR3 runs 14 residues. Germline V gene lookup returns CDR1 LGHDT and CDR2 YNNKEL (reference sequence). DNA for the CDR3: TGTGCCAGCAGCCGAGGGAGCTCTGGAAACACCATATATTTT. It codes for CASSRGSSGNTIYF.

The genes are TRBV5-4 and TRBJ2-5; 7 nucleotides agree with TRBD1. V lost 1 base and J lost 2; bases outside the gene matches: 5. Germline lookup yields CDR1 SGHNT and CDR2 YYREEE (reference sequence). The CDR3 extends over 15 amino acids. CDR3 loop: CASSLSGDRQETQYF. In nucleotides, the CDR3 is TGTGCCAGCAGCTTGTCCGGGGACAGACAAGAGACCCAGTACTTC.

The V and J genes are TRBV7-9 and TRBJ2-5; D not certain. The germline V and J ends were trimmed by 1 base and 2 bases, with 8 bases remaining between them. The CDR3 has 14 residues. Germline V gene data show CDR1 as SEHNR and CDR2 as FQNEAQ (reference sequence). The CDR3 loop is CASSLVARQETQYF. CDR3 nucleotide sequence: TGTGCCAGCAGCTTAGTAGCCAGACAAGAGACCCAGTACTTC.

This clone was counted a few times. This specimen includes other DNA sequences encoding the same CDR3. The V and J genes are TRBV7-9 and TRBJ1-1; D gene unclear. The V gene's germline CDR1 is SEHNR and CDR2 FQNEAQ (reference sequence). This CDR3 region has 13 residues. The V gene lost 1 base and the J gene lost 1 base, with 4 bases spanning the gap. In DNA form, the CDR3 reads TGTGCCAGCAGCTTAGGACAGAACACTGAAGCTTTCTTT. Protein: CASSLGQNTEAFF.

The chain links TRBV27 to TRBJ1-5, with D tentatively TRBD1 (6 bases). Germline values: CDR1 MNHEY, CDR2 SMNVEV (reference sequence). The CDR3 length is 15 residues. With 6 bases removed from V and 2 bases from J, the gap between germline ends came to 14 bases. The DNA of the CDR3 is TGTGCCAGCAGCCAGGACAGTGAGGGCAATCAGCCCCAGCATTTT. This translates into CASSQDSEGNQPQHF.

This clone was recorded once. The rearrangement joins TRBV7-3 to TRBJ2-3; a possible D gene is TRBD1 (6 bases). CDR3 length: 15 residues. Between the trimmed V and J ends, which lost 5 bases and 5 bases, there was a span of 17 bases. CDR1 and CDR2 from the germline V gene are SGHTA and FQGTGA. CDR3 bases: TGTGCCAGCAGCCCCACAGGGTGGGTGGGAGATACGCAGTATTTT. This encodes CASSPTGWVGDTQYF.

J is TRBJ2-1 and V is TRBV30; 8 bases line up with TRBD2. The germline gives CDR1 GTSNPN, CDR2 SVGIG (reference sequence). The CDR3 extends over 16 amino acids. With V trimmed by 0 bases and J by 1 base, 5 bases remained unmatched. The CDR3 DNA is TGTGCCTGGAGTGTACTGAGCGGGGGTTCCTACAATGAGCAGTTCTTC. As protein: CAWSVLSGGSYNEQFF.

This clone was detected once. The V and J genes are TRBV29-1 and TRBJ1-1, with 10 bases identical to TRBD1. Germline V gene lookup returns CDR1 SQVTM and CDR2 ANQGSEA. Unmatched junction bases numbered 9, after V lost 5 bases and J lost 6 bases. CDR3 length: 14 amino acids. The CDR3 is CSVNGQGGKAEAFF. The CDR3 bases are TGCAGCGTTAACGGACAGGGGGGTAAAGCTGAAGCTTTCTTT. The variable domain in full, with the rest retrieved from reference TRBV29-1 and TRBJ1-1, is SAVISQKPSRDICQRGTSLTIQCQVDSQVTMMFWYRQQPGQSLTLIATANQGSEATYESGFVIDKFPISRPNLTFSTLTVSNMSPEDSSIYLCSVNGQGGKAEAFFGQGTRLTVV.

A single count supports this clone. The chain has TRBV29-1 and TRBJ1-1; D is undetermined. The ends were cut back, 6 bases at V and 6 bases at J, with 23 bases in the middle. Germline V gene data show CDR1 as SQVTM and CDR2 as ANQGSEA. The CDR3 totals 15 residues. The CDR3 DNA reads as TGCAGCGTGGCAAAGACCGCAGACATACGAGCTGAAGCTTTCTTT. Protein sequence: CSVAKTADIRAEAFF.

The chain couples TRBV7-9 to TRBJ1-1; weak D call: TRBD1 (5 bases). Trimming removed 1 base at V and 0 bases at J, with 9 bases between. The CDR3 has 15 residues. CDR1 and CDR2 from the germline V gene are SEHNR and FQNEAQ (reference sequence). CDR3 bases: TGTGCCAGCAGCTTAGGACAGCTTATGAACACTGAAGCTTTCTTT. Its translation is CASSLGQLMNTEAFF. The entire variable domain, with the rest obtained from reference TRBV7-9 and TRBJ1-1, is as follows: DTGVSQNPRHKITKRGQNVTFRCDPISEHNRLYWYRQTLGQGPEFLTYFQNEAQLEKSRLLSDRFSAERPKGSFSTLEIQRTEQGDSAMYLCASSLGQLMNTEAFFGQGTRLTVV.

V is TRBV20-1 and J is TRBJ2-1, with D possibly being TRBD1 (6 bases). The CDR3 has 10 residues. The germline V gene encodes CDR1 DFQATT and CDR2 SNEGSKA (reference sequence). The V end was cut by 6 bases, the J end by 8 bases, with 8 bases between. This CDR3 is CSAPGDEQFF. The DNA of the CDR3 is TGCAGTGCACCAGGGGATGAGCAGTTCTTC.

In this sample, this clone turned up once. V and J are TRBV6-2 or TRBV6-3 and TRBJ2-7; 9 bases match TRBD2. This CDR3 spans 18 amino acids. Germline V gene sequence: CDR1 MNHEY, CDR2 SVGEGT. The V gene end was trimmed by 2 bases and the J gene end by 0 bases; junction bases not matched to a gene: 11. CDR3 region: CASSYARLADKPSYEQYF. The CDR3 nucleotides are TGTGCCAGCAGTTACGCCCGACTAGCGGACAAACCCTCCTACGAGCAGTACTTC.

The rearrangement uses TRBV20-1 and TRBJ2-7; D may be TRBD1 (6 bases). Trimming took 3 bases from V and 2 from J, leaving 8 bases between them. The CDR3 loop spans 12 amino acids. Germline-derived CDR1 and CDR2 are DFQATT and SNEGSKA (reference sequence). DNA for the CDR3: TGCAGTGCTAGTGACAGGACCTACGAGCAGTACTTC. This gives the protein CSASDRTYEQYF.

The chain joins TRBV11-3 to TRBJ2-5; possibly TRBD2 for D (5 bases). The V and J ends lost 5 bases and 5 bases respectively, with 9 bases between them. CDR3 length: 12 amino acids. From germline, CDR1 is SGHNT and CDR2 YENEEA. The CDR3 DNA reads TGTGCCAGCAGCCCTCGGAGGGAGACCCAGTACTTC. Its protein is CASSPRRETQYF.

The CDR3 DNA is TGTGCCAGCAGCATAGGAGGACTAGCGGGCGAGCAGTACTTC. This codes for CASSIGGLAGEQYF. The chain links TRBV9 to TRBJ2-7, with 11 bases that match TRBD2. The CDR3 sequence is 14 residues long. Trimming removed 4 bases from V and 6 bases from J; junction bases left unmatched: 6. The V gene's germline CDR1 is SGDLS and CDR2 YYNGEE.

This chain uses TRBV10-3 with TRBJ1-2, with a weak D call TRBD1 (6 bases). Germline CDR1 reads ENHRY; CDR2 reads SYGVKD. The CDR3 consists of 13 residues. The germline V and J ends were trimmed by 11 bases and 2 bases, with 15 bases remaining between them. CDR3 residues: CAVTGLGNYGYTF. CDR3 DNA sequence: TGTGCCGTAACAGGGTTGGGAAACTATGGCTACACCTTC.

The chain is built from TRBV10-3 and TRBJ2-1, with TRBD1 matching over 9 bases. V trimming: 8 bases; J trimming: 7 bases; junction bases outside the gene matches: 6. Per germline, CDR1 ENHRY and CDR2 SYGVKD. The CDR3 is made up of 13 amino acids. CDR3 loop: CAIGGQGWNEQFF. CDR3 nucleotides: TGTGCCATCGGGGGACAGGGATGGAATGAGCAGTTCTTC.

The chain couples TRBV19 to TRBJ2-1; TRBD2 agrees at 8 bases. The CDR3 is 15 amino acids. V lost 8 bases, J lost 7 bases, and 13 bases stayed unmatched. CDR1 is LNHDA, CDR2 SQIVND, per germline (reference sequence). The CDR3 nucleotides are TGTGCCAGTCAGATCTTAGCGGGAACGGGTAATGAGCAGTTCTTC. Translated: CASQILAGTGNEQFF. The full variable domain, in which reference TRBV19 and TRBJ2-1 provide the parts outside the CDR3, is DGGITQSPKYLFRKEGQNVTLSCEQNLNHDAMYWYRQDPGQGLRLIYYSQIVNDFQKGDIAEGYSVSREKKESFPLTVTSAQKNPTAFYLCASQILAGTGNEQFFGPGTRLTVL.

The chain recombines TRBV5-6 with TRBJ2-2; TRBD1 aligns across 9 bases. CDR1 and CDR2 (germline): SGHDT, YYEEEE. J gave up 7 bases and V 4 bases, and 11 bases lay outside the gene matches. This CDR3 comprises 16 residues. The CDR3: CASSGTGPGTVGELFF. The CDR3 coding sequence is TGTGCCAGCAGCGGGACAGGGCCAGGTACTGTCGGGGAGCTGTTTTTT.

Notes on this clone: At the DNA level, this CDR3 is encoded by other sequences in the same sample as well. This chain joins TRBV19 and TRBJ1-5, with D possibly being TRBD1 (6 bases). Germline V gene lookup returns CDR1 LNHDA and CDR2 SQIVND (reference sequence). Trimming took 3 bases from V and 9 from J, leaving 9 bases between them. The CDR3 loop spans 12 amino acids. CDR3 residues: CASSIEGGPQHF. The DNA of the CDR3 is TGTGCCAGTAGTATTGAAGGGGGGCCCCAGCATTTT.

This clone was observed a few times. The V and J genes are TRBV18 and TRBJ2-1, with 10 bases lining up with TRBD2. Germline V CDR1 and CDR2: KGHSH, LQKENI. V was pared by 5 bases and J by 7 bases, with 8 bases of the junction left unmatched. The CDR3 consists of 15 residues. In DNA form, the CDR3 reads TGTGCCAGCTCAACAAGCGGGGGGGCCGGTAATGAGCAGTTCTTC. Protein product: CASSTSGGAGNEQFF.

This clone was picked up one time. The genes are TRBV4-2 and TRBJ2-1, with D possibly matching TRBD2 (5 bases). V dropped 11 bases and J dropped 4 bases, with 9 bases sitting between them. This CDR3 region has 11 residues. Germline lookup yields CDR1 LGHNA and CDR2 YNFKEQ. The DNA of the CDR3 is TGTGCCGCACGGGGATACAATGAGCAGTTCTTC. This gives the protein CAARGYNEQFF.